Below, 30 T cell receptor beta chains from the same sample are listed, as sequenced in a study of T cell responses to AZD1222 COVID-19 vaccine. Method: immunoSEQ multiplex PCR; TCRdb's copy keeps in-frame clones and lacks some. The sample lists 170,000 or so clones, roughly nine tenths occurring once. The sample in question was peripheral blood, obtained on day 0 of AZD1222 vaccination. The receptors were gathered from an adult in good health.

The rearrangement uses TRBV7-9 and TRBJ2-2, with TRBD2 identical over 13 bases. Germline CDR1 reads SEHNR; CDR2 reads FQNEAQ (reference sequence). V dropped 6 bases and J dropped 8; count of bases not matched to a gene: 3. This CDR3 has 14 residues. CDR3: CASSRTSGSGELFF. In DNA form, the CDR3 reads TGTGCCAGCAGTCGGACTAGCGGGAGTGGGGAGCTGTTTTTT. The variable domain in full, completed from reference TRBV7-9 and TRBJ2-2, reads DTGVSQNPRHKITKRGQNVTFRCDPISEHNRLYWYRQTLGQGPEFLTYFQNEAQLEKSRLLSDRFSAERPKGSFSTLEIQRTEQGDSAMYLCASSRTSGSGELFFGEGSRLTVL.

The rearrangement joins TRBV13 to TRBJ1-6, with a tentative D call TRBD1 (5 bases). This CDR3 has 14 residues. From germline, CDR1 is PRHDT and CDR2 FYEKMQ (reference sequence). The V end was cut by 3 bases, the J end by 7 bases, with 10 bases between. CDR3 protein: CASSLGRRNSPLHF. CDR3 nucleotide sequence: TGTGCCAGCAGCTTGGGACGGAGAAATTCACCCCTCCACTTT.

V usage is TRBV29-1 and J usage is TRBJ1-2; tentatively, D is TRBD1 (5 bases). There are 14 residues in the CDR3. Germline CDR1 is SQVTM and CDR2 is ANQGSEA. V dropped 7 bases and J dropped 8 bases, with 23 bases sitting between them. The DNA for the CDR3 is TGCAGCGCAACGACTGGAACAGGAAAGGGGGGCTACACCTTC. This sequence encodes CSATTGTGKGGYTF.

This sequence joins TRBV20-1 and TRBJ2-5; D gene ambiguous. V was trimmed by 5 bases and J by 9 bases, leaving 13 bases between them. The germline V gene has CDR1 DFQATT and CDR2 SNEGSKA (reference sequence). CDR3 length equals 11 residues. The DNA of the CDR3 is TGCAGTGCTTACAACGATGTAGCCCAGTACTTC. It yields the protein CSAYNDVAQYF.

The V and J genes are TRBV5-1 and TRBJ2-5; D may be TRBD1 (6 bases). This CDR3 contains 15 residues. V lost 5 bases, J lost 0 bases, and 14 bases lay in between. In germline, CDR1 is SGHRS, CDR2 YFSETQ. The CDR3, as DNA: TGCGCCAGCAGTTCGTCGGGACATAACCAAGAGACCCAGTACTTC. Encoded protein: CASSSSGHNQETQYF.

The chain couples TRBV27 to TRBJ1-5, with D possibly TRBD1 on 6 matching bases. CDR1 is MNHEY and CDR2 is SMNVEV in the germline V gene (reference sequence). Deletions cut 5 bases from V and 4 bases from J, with 18 bases between. The CDR3 is 16 residues long. CDR3: CASSLNGGAANQPQHF. CDR3 nucleotides: TGTGCCAGCAGTCTTAACGGGGGGGCGGCGAATCAGCCCCAGCATTTT.

This chain uses TRBV28 with TRBJ1-2; D is undetermined. Per germline, CDR1 MDHEN and CDR2 SYDVKM. The CDR3 extends over 12 amino acids. The ends were cut back, 4 bases at V and 7 bases at J, with 10 bases in the middle. The CDR3 is CASSYWGAGYTF. CDR3 DNA: TGTGCCAGCAGTTATTGGGGTGCTGGCTACACCTTC.

V and J are TRBV3-1 (or the pseudogene TRBV3-2) and TRBJ1-5; D unresolved. With 2 bases removed from V and 3 bases from J, the gap between germline ends came to 8 bases. The germline V gene has CDR1 LGHDT and CDR2 YNNKEL (reference sequence). The CDR3 has 14 residues. The CDR3 protein is CASSQNRYNQPQHF. CDR3 DNA sequence: TGTGCCAGCAGCCAAAACCGTTACAATCAGCCCCAGCATTTT.

J is TRBJ1-2 and V is TRBV5-1; D is undetermined. The CDR3 is made up of 13 amino acids. The V end lost 2 bases, the J end lost 4 bases, and 9 bases lay between the germline ends. The V gene's germline CDR1 is SGHRS and CDR2 YFSETQ. CDR3 protein: CASSLTVLYGYTF. As DNA, the CDR3 is TGCGCCAGCAGCTTAACAGTGCTCTATGGCTACACCTTC.

The chain has TRBV5-1 and TRBJ2-2, with 10 bases identical to TRBD2. The CDR3 length is 18 residues. Looked up from germline, CDR1 is SGHRS and CDR2 is YFSETQ. The J segment lost 2 bases and the V segment lost 5 bases, leaving 12 bases of the junction unmatched. The CDR3 DNA reads TGCGCCAGCAGGCGAGGGTCTAGCGGGAGCCTCAACACCGGGGAGCTGTTTTTT. Translating it yields CASRRGSSGSLNTGELFF.

The chain carries TRBV7-2 and TRBJ2-7; 12 bases map to TRBD2. This CDR3 has 17 residues. V lost 1 base and J lost 0; bases outside the gene matches: 4. Germline lookup yields CDR1 SGHTA and CDR2 FQGNSA. CDR3 in DNA: TGTGCCAGCAGCTTAGGACTAGCGGGAGCGAACTCCTACGAGCAGTACTTC. Amino acids: CASSLGLAGANSYEQYF.

This chain joins TRBV7-9 and TRBJ1-6, with 10 bases that match TRBD1. The CDR3 sequence is 15 residues long. Germline values: CDR1 SEHNR, CDR2 FQNEAQ (reference sequence). Unmatched junction bases numbered 1, after V lost 2 bases and J lost 6 bases. Here the CDR3 reads CASSLWTGGNSPLHF. CDR3 in DNA: TGTGCCAGCAGCTTATGGACAGGGGGTAATTCACCCCTCCACTTT.

The V gene is TRBV19, the J gene TRBJ1-1; D unresolved. CDR3 length: 13 amino acids. V was pared by 5 bases and J by 3 bases, with 10 bases between. Germline CDR1 is LNHDA and CDR2 is SQIVND (reference sequence). CDR3 in DNA: TGTGCCAGTAGTTTTTGGGTAGACACTGAAGCTTTCTTT. Translating it yields CASSFWVDTEAFF.

The chain couples TRBV6-5 to TRBJ2-1, with D maybe TRBD2 (5 bases). CDR3 length equals 15 residues. Germline lookup yields CDR1 MNHEY and CDR2 SVGAGI. The V and J ends lost 7 bases and 0 bases respectively, with 13 bases between them. This CDR3 reads CASTLLENSYNEQFF. In nucleotides, the CDR3 is TGTGCCAGCACTCTACTAGAGAACTCCTACAATGAGCAGTTCTTC.

The chain is built from TRBV7-2 and TRBJ2-5, with 8 nucleotides matching TRBD2. The germline V gene encodes CDR1 SGHTA and CDR2 FQGNSA. This CDR3 region has 15 residues. V gave up 0 bases and J gave up 5 bases; unmatched junction bases: 5. CDR3 region: CASSLAGGRTETQYF. The CDR3 DNA reads as TGTGCCAGCAGCTTAGCGGGCGGGAGGACGGAGACCCAGTACTTC.

A single count supports this clone. The J gene is TRBJ2-1, the V gene TRBV28, with 7 nucleotides matching TRBD2. Germline V lookup: CDR1 MDHEN, CDR2 SYDVKM. Trimming took 2 bases from V and 4 from J; bases not matched to a gene: 11. The CDR3 extends over 17 amino acids. CDR3 sequence (DNA): TGTGCCAGCAGTTTAGCACGAATAGCGGGCCAGTACAATGAGCAGTTCTTC. Translation: CASSLARIAGQYNEQFF.

V is TRBV4-1 and J is TRBJ1-1, with D possibly matching TRBD1 (6 bases). This CDR3 region has 15 residues. Trimming shortened V by 1 base and J by 5 bases, and 14 bases separated the two germline ends. Germline V lookup: CDR1 MGHRA, CDR2 YSYEKL. CDR3: CASSQGGTGRTEAFF. The DNA of the CDR3 is TGCGCCAGCAGCCAAGGAGGCACAGGGCGAACTGAAGCTTTCTTT.

The rearrangement joins TRBV7-2 to TRBJ2-1; D ambiguous. Germline-derived CDR1 and CDR2 are SGHTA and FQGNSA. The CDR3 totals 14 residues. V lost 2 bases and J 0 bases, leaving 5 bases between the germline ends. DNA of the CDR3: TGTGCCAGCAGCTTACGCGGCTCCTACAATGAGCAGTTCTTC. Its protein product is CASSLRGSYNEQFF.

This chain connects TRBV9 to TRBJ2-7; 9 bases line up with TRBD1. Trimming cost V 0 bases and J 3 bases; bases outside gene matches: 1. Germline loops: CDR1 SGDLS, CDR2 YYNGEE. This CDR3 spans 14 amino acids. DNA for the CDR3: TGTGCCAGCAGCGTAGGGGACAGGGTCTACGAGCAGTACTTC. Amino acids: CASSVGDRVYEQYF.

This chain joins TRBV18 and TRBJ1-2, with 10 bases aligning to TRBD1. Germline loops: CDR1 KGHSH, CDR2 LQKENI. The CDR3 sequence is 15 residues long. J lost 5 bases, V lost 4 bases, and 7 bases had no gene match. DNA of the CDR3: TGTGCCAGCTCACGATTTGGACAGGGGGATTATGGCTACACCTTC. It translates to CASSRFGQGDYGYTF.

The rearrangement uses TRBV12-3 or TRBV12-4 and TRBJ2-7; D possibly corresponds to TRBD1 (6 bases). CDR3 length: 13 residues. Trimming left V 6 bases short and J 9 bases short, with 18 bases between. The CDR3 reads CASSQGHGMVQYF. The DNA of the CDR3 is TGTGCCAGCAGCCAGGGACACGGGATGGTGCAGTACTTC.

Comment on this clone: Other DNA sequences in the sample encode the same CDR3. The chain uses TRBV5-1 and TRBJ1-1; D gene unclear. The CDR3 has 13 residues. V dropped 0 bases and J dropped 1 base, with 4 bases sitting between them. The germline V gene encodes CDR1 SGHRS and CDR2 YFSETQ. The CDR3 loop is CASSLGRNTEAFF. CDR3 coding DNA: TGCGCCAGCAGCTTGGGGAGGAACACTGAAGCTTTCTTT.

The V and J genes are TRBV5-6 and TRBJ1-1; D gene unclear. The CDR3 has 12 residues. Germline V gene lookup returns CDR1 SGHDT and CDR2 YYEEEE. Trimming pared 1 base from V and 8 bases from J, leaving 9 bases between. The CDR3 bases are TGTGCCAGCAGCTTGTTCCGGGCCGAAGCTTTCTTT. Protein sequence: CASSLFRAEAFF.

This clone has a single count. The genes are TRBV12-3 or TRBV12-4 and TRBJ2-5; maybe TRBD1 (6 bases). Trimming shortened V by 6 bases and J by 3 bases, and 8 bases separated the two germline ends. The CDR3 spans 12 residues. Here the CDR3 DNA reads TGTGCCAGCAGCAGGGGAAAAGAGACCCAGTACTTC. This gives the protein CASSRGKETQYF.

The chain links TRBV11-3 to TRBJ2-7; 9 nucleotides align to TRBD1. The germline gives CDR1 SGHNT, CDR2 YENEEA. This CDR3 is 14 amino acids long. The trim removed 5 bases at V and 6 bases at J, leaving 8 bases unmatched. The CDR3 DNA sequence: TGTGCCAGCAGCCCTACCCGGACAGGGGCCGAGCAGTACTTC. It encodes CASSPTRTGAEQYF.

V usage is TRBV5-8 and J usage is TRBJ1-2; D is undetermined. Trimming took 4 bases from V and 8 from J, leaving 15 bases between them. Per germline, CDR1 SGHTS and CDR2 YDEGEE. The CDR3 loop spans 13 amino acids. The CDR3 spells CASSRRVIYGYTF. CDR3 DNA sequence: TGTGCCAGCAGCCGGAGGGTAATCTACGGCTACACCTTC.

This sequence joins TRBV6-1 and TRBJ2-2; unclear D gene. Germline V gene data show CDR1 as MNHNS and CDR2 as SASEGT. The CDR3 has 13 residues. Trimming stripped 0 bases from V and 13 bases from J, with 12 bases between. The CDR3 nucleotides read TGTGCCAGCAGTGAAGCTTACGGCTTTGCGCTGTTTTTT. Translated: CASSEAYGFALFF.

As DNA, the CDR3 is TGTGCCAGTAGTAATCTAGGGGGCAATCAGCCCCAGCATTTT. It encodes CASSNLGGNQPQHF. The V call is TRBV19, the J call TRBJ1-5; a possible D gene is TRBD1 (5 bases). Germline CDR1 and CDR2: LNHDA and SQIVND (reference sequence). The CDR3 is 14 residues long. V was pared by 4 bases and J by 2 bases, with 9 bases between.

The V gene is TRBV2, the J gene TRBJ2-3, with D unresolved. Trimming stripped 8 bases from V and 4 bases from J, with 13 bases between. The CDR3 length is 13 residues. Germline loops: CDR1 SNHLY, CDR2 FYNNEI. As DNA, the CDR3 is TGTGCCAGCGAGGTTCCTTCGGCAGATACGCAGTATTTT. This codes for CASEVPSADTQYF.

Here the CDR3 reads CASSSGLAGGLYEQYF. In DNA, the CDR3 is TGTGCCAGCAGCTCGGGACTAGCGGGAGGTCTCTACGAGCAGTACTTC. The gene calls are TRBV7-9 and TRBJ2-7, with 15 bases that match TRBD2. The CDR3 covers 16 residues. Germline CDR1 SEHNR, CDR2 FQNEAQ (reference sequence). The trim removed 4 bases at V and 3 bases at J, leaving 4 bases unmatched.